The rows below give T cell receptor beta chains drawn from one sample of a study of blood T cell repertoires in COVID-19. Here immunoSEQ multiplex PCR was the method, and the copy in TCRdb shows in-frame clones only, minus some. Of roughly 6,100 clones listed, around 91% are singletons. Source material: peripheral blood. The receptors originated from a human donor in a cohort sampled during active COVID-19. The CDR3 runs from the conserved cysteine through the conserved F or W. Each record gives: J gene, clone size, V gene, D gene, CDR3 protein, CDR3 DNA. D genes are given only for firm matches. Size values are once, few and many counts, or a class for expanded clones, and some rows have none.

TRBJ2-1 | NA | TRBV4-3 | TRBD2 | CASSQDASGSYNEQFF | TGCGCCAGCAGCCAAGATGCTAGCGGGAGCTACAATGAGCAGTTCTTC
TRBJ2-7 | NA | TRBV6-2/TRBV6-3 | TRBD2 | CASTYSLGLAENYEQYF | TGTGCCAGCACTTACTCCCTCGGACTAGCGGAAAATTACGAGCAGTACTTC
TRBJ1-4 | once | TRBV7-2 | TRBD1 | CASSQGGGGEKLFF | TGTGCCAGCAGCCAAGGAGGGGGCGGTGAAAAACTGTTTTTT
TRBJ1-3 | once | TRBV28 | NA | CASRRGGALLGNTIYF | TGTGCCAGCAGGCGAGGGGGGGCTCTCCTGGGAAACACCATATATTTT
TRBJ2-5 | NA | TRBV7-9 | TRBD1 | CASSHPTGSYQETQYF | TGTGCCAGCAGCCACCCGACAGGGTCTTACCAAGAGACCCAGTACTTC
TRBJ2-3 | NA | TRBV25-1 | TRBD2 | CASSEGSGIVDTQYF | TGTGCCAGCAGTGAGGGGAGCGGGATAGTTGATACGCAGTATTTT
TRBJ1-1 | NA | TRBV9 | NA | CASSPFTSVPEAFF | TGTGCCAGCAGCCCCTTTACCTCGGTCCCTGAAGCTTTCTTT
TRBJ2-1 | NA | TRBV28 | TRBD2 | CASSLSGLAENEQFF | TGTGCCAGCAGTTTATCCGGACTAGCTGAGAATGAGCAGTTCTTC
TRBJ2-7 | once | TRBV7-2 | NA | CASSWTDSYEQYF | TGTGCCAGCAGCTGGACAGATTCCTACGAGCAGTACTTC
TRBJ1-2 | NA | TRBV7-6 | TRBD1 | CASSPGTGGSNYGYTF | TGTGCCAGCAGCCCAGGAACAGGGGGAAGTAACTATGGCTACACCTTC
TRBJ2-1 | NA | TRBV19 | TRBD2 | CASSSTSVPYNEQFF | TGTGCCAGTAGTTCCACTAGCGTTCCCTACAATGAGCAGTTCTTC
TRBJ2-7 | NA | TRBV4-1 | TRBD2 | CASSQVGLAGNYEQYF | TGCGCCAGCAGCCAAGTTGGACTAGCGGGGAACTACGAGCAGTACTTC
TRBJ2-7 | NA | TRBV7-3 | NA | CATSDRGYEQYF | TGTGCTACTAGCGACAGGGGTTACGAGCAGTACTTC
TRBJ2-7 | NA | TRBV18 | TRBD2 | CASSPLLAGGTYEQYF | TGTGCCAGCTCACCACTACTAGCGGGAGGCACCTACGAGCAGTACTTC
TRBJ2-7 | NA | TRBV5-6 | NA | CASSLGWGGNYEQYF | TGTGCCAGCAGCCTTGGATGGGGCGGGAACTACGAGCAGTACTTC
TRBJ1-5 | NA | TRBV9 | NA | CASSPEGGSNQPQHF | TGTGCCAGCAGCCCGGAAGGGGGTAGCAATCAGCCCCAGCATTTT
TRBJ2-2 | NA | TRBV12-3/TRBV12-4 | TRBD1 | CASRRQGTGELFF | TGTGCCAGCAGACGACAGGGAACCGGGGAGCTGTTTTTT
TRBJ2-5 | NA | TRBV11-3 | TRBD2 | CASSLAGGERETQYF | TGTGCCAGCAGCTTAGCGGGGGGGGAGCGCGAGACCCAGTACTTC
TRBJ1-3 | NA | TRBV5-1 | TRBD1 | CASSLEGTGLSGNTIYF | TGCGCCAGCAGCTTGGAAGGGACAGGGCTCTCTGGAAACACCATATATTTT
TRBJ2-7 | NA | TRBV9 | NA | CASSVGQMGPYEQYF | TGTGCCAGCAGCGTAGGACAAATGGGCCCCTACGAGCAGTACTTC
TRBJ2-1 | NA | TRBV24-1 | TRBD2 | CATSDLSGSGNEQFF | TGTGCCACCAGTGATCTCAGCGGGAGCGGGAATGAGCAGTTCTTC
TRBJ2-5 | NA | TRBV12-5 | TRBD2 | CASGAGAGETQYF | TGTGCTAGTGGAGCGGGAGCTGGAGAGACCCAGTACTTC
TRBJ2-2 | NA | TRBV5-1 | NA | CASSLGGPTGELFF | TGCGCCAGCAGCTTGGGAGGGCCCACCGGGGAGCTGTTTTTT
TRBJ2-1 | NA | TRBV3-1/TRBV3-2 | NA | CASSQDLGAEQFF | TGTGCCAGCAGCCAAGATCTAGGGGCTGAGCAGTTCTTC
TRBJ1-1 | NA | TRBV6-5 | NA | CASRTGNTEAFF | TGTGCCAGCAGGACAGGGAACACTGAAGCTTTCTTT
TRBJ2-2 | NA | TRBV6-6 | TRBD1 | CASRDLTGGASGELFF | TGTGCCAGCAGGGACCTGACAGGGGGCGCTTCCGGGGAGCTGTTTTTT
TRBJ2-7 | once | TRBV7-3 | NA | CASSLRSPQPAPFEQYF | TGTGCCAGCAGCTTAAGGTCCCCACAGCCGGCCCCCTTCGAGCAGTACTTC
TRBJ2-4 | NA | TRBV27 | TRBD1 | CASRPGQVLAKNIQYF | TGTGCCAGCAGACCGGGACAGGTACTAGCCAAAAACATTCAGTACTTC
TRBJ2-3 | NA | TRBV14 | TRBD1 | CASSQVPGQRQYF | TGTGCCAGCAGCCAAGTCCCGGGACAGAGGCAGTATTTT
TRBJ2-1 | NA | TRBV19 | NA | CASSSPGGRRTTNEQFF | TGTGCCAGTAGTTCCCCAGGAGGGCGACGGACGACGAATGAGCAGTTCTTC
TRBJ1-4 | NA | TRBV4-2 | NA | CASSQADSNEKLFF | TGTGCCAGCAGCCAAGCTGACTCTAATGAAAAACTGTTTTTT
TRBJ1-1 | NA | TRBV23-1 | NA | CASSDRDLIVNTEAFF | TGCGCCAGCAGTGACCGGGATTTGATAGTGAACACTGAAGCTTTCTTT
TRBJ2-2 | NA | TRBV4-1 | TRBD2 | CASSLSGSDNTGELFF | TGCGCCAGCAGCCTCAGCGGGAGCGACAACACCGGGGAGCTGTTTTTT
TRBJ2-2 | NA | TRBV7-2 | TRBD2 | CASRLAGGGTGELFF | TGTGCCAGCAGACTAGCGGGAGGCGGAACCGGGGAGCTGTTTTTT
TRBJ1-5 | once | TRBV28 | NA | CASSLTGYGNQPQHF | TGTGCCAGCAGCCTCACAGGGTATGGCAATCAGCCCCAGCATTTT
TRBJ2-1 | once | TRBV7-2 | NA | CASSFRERNEQFF | TGTGCCAGCAGCTTTCGGGAGAGGAATGAGCAGTTCTTC
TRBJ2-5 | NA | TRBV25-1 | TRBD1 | CASSEPTGPETQYF | TGTGCCAGCAGTGAACCGACAGGGCCGGAGACCCAGTACTTC
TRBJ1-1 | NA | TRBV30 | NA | CAWTKQGNTEAFF | TGTGCCTGGACCAAACAGGGCAACACTGAAGCTTTCTTT
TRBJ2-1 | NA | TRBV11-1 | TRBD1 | CASSKLNRGVSFF | TGTGCCAGCAGCAAGTTAAACAGGGGGGTGTCGTTCTTC
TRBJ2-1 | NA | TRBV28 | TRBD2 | CASSTRLAAYNEQFF | TGTGCCAGCAGTACCCGACTAGCGGCCTACAATGAGCAGTTCTTC
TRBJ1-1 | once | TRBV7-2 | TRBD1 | CASSSTRDSHYEAFF | TGTGCCAGCAGCTCTACTCGGGACAGCCACTACGAAGCTTTCTTT
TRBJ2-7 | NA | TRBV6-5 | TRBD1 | CATRTGSREQYF | TGTGCCACCCGGACAGGATCGAGGGAGCAGTACTTC
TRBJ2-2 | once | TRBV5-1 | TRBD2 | CASSHKGPSGRTSNTGELFF | TGCGCCAGCAGCCACAAGGGGCCTAGCGGGAGGACCTCTAACACCGGGGAGCTGTTTTTT
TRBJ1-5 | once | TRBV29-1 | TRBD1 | CSVAWDRGNQPQHF | TGCAGCGTTGCGTGGGACAGGGGCAATCAGCCCCAGCATTTT
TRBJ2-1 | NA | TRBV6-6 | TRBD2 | CASSRGGSWDEQFF | TGTGCCAGCAGTCGGGGGGGTTCATGGGATGAGCAGTTCTTC
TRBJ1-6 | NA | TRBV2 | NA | CASSEGGNSPLHF | TGTGCCAGCAGTGAAGGAGGAAATTCACCCCTCCACTTT
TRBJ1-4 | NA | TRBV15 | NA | CATSRDLRGKLRLGKLFF | TGTGCCACCAGCAGAGATCTGCGGGGGAAACTTCGCCTTGGAAAACTGTTTTTT
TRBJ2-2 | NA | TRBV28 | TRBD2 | CASSFSLPGGSGELFF | TGTGCCAGCAGTTTCTCTCTTCCCGGGGGGAGCGGGGAGCTGTTTTTT
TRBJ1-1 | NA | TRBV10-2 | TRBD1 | CASSTGQGNTEAFF | TGCGCCAGCAGTACGGGACAGGGGAACACTGAAGCTTTCTTT
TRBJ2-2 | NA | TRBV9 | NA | CASSVSSKDWNTGELFF | TGTGCCAGCAGCGTATCCTCCAAGGACTGGAACACCGGGGAGCTGTTTTTT
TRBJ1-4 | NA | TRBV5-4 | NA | CASSLGPATNEKLFF | TGTGCCAGCAGCTTGGGTCCCGCAACTAATGAAAAACTGTTTTTT
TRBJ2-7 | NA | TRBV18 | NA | CASSPGGSSYEQYF | TGTGCCAGCTCCCCAGGGGGGTCCTCCTACGAGCAGTACTTC
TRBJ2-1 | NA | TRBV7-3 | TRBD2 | CASSPAGGLYNEQFF | TGTGCCAGCAGCCCAGCGGGAGGTCTCTACAATGAGCAGTTCTTC
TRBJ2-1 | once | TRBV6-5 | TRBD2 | CASNLSGRNYNEQFF | TGTGCCAGCAATCTTAGCGGGAGGAACTACAATGAGCAGTTCTTC
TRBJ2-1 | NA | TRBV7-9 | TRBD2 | CASSLGGRINEQFF | TGTGCCAGCAGCTTAGGCGGGAGGATTAATGAGCAGTTCTTC
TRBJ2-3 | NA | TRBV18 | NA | CASSDSTALGTQYF | TGTGCCAGCTCAGATTCTACAGCATTGGGTACGCAGTATTTT
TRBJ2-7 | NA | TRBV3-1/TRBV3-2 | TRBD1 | CASSRQPWTGSYEQYF | TGTGCCAGCAGCCGCCAGCCCTGGACAGGGAGCTACGAGCAGTACTTC
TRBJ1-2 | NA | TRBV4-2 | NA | CASSQGAVFYGYTF | TGTGCCAGCAGCCAAGGGGCTGTCTTTTATGGCTACACCTTC